Included here is one T cell receptor (beta chain) sequence, with context. This clone was counted only a few times. Its antigen has not been determined. It has no much larger one-base neighbor in the sample; base qualities were not kept. This sample stems from a study of shared clonotypes between healthy human individuals (dated by TCRdb to 2020 to 2022). About the study as a whole: A couple of women and three men aged 18 to 49 years were included in the cohort. Libraries were prepared and TCR repertoires were sequenced by different laboratories using diverse techniques, in order to increase sequencing depth and limit assay-specific biases. Each donor's leukapheresis produced roughly between about 0.8 and 8.9 billion PBMCs. For each donor, three plates each were used for CD4 naive and CD4 memory, two plates were used for CD8 naive, and one plate was used for CD8 memory. Blood TCR repertoires of five healthy adults were deeply sequenced to estimate repertoire size and the extent of clonotype sharing between individuals. General findings and caveats noted by the study authors: Compared with non-shared clonotypes, clonotypes shared by all four sorted-subset donors had higher generation probabilities. Incomplete sequencing was indicated by rarefaction of sorted-subset datasets, despite the large sequencing depth. Sampling was restricted to blood, and TCR repertoires in tissues likely differ from the TCR repertoires found in blood. Larger estimated clonotype richness was generally found for naive subsets than for memory subsets. Pairwise subsampling led to the expectation that sequencing depth would affect the degree of clonotype sharing among donors. Because the study included only a small number of donors, the genetic and exposure-history diversity represented was limited. Across a handful of donors, approximately 5% of naive CD4, roughly 3.4% of naive CD8, around 2.5% of memory CD4, and about 0.44% of memory CD8 clonotypes were shared.

The donors were healthy, HIV-negative adults with no recently reported acute infections or vaccinations. All donors were Caucasian adults living in Nashville, Tennessee, USA. CD4+ T cells were enriched through magnetic negative selection, after which naive cells were positively selected on CD45RA and the remaining negative fraction served as the memory subset. Blood was collected by leukapheresis, and PBMCs were isolated by Ficoll-Histopaque density gradient centrifugation and then cryopreserved in liquid nitrogen vapor phase. Analytical flow cytometry was used to check the purity and quantity of every magnetically sorted T cell population. Genomic DNA was isolated from each sorted fraction and quantified by UV absorbance on a Nanodrop 2000c. Using the deep immunoSEQ assay, multiplex PCR amplified TCR CDR3 regions from genomic DNA. For each cell subset, the extracted genomic DNA was distributed evenly across all wells of several immunoSEQ 96-well plates, and each plate served as one replicate. For sorted subsets, approximately 190 ng of genomic DNA, equivalent to 25,000 to 30,000 T cell genomes, went into each replicate PCR. The purified libraries were quantified using a Qubit 3.0 fluorometer, sized with a Bioanalyzer 2100, and then quantified again using the KAPA Library Quantification kit. Every immunoSEQ 96-well plate was sequenced on a separate single-read 150-cycle Illumina NextSeq 550 flow cell. As for the original processing: The immunoSEQ output contained only junctional sequences without quality scores, so filtering could not match that applied to full-length reads. To assign V/J genes and CDR3, sequences were annotated using PyIR, a Python wrapper for IgBLAST v1.9, with IMGT germline references. Reads were removed for weak V/J assignments (E-value above 1e-6), missing CDR3, stop codons, out-of-frame junctions, or ambiguous translated residues. V3J clonotypes were defined as sequences sharing the same inferred V gene, J gene, and CDR3 amino acid sequence. Percentage overlap between repertoires was calculated by dividing the number of shared unique clonotypes by the size of the smaller repertoire. RTK rarefaction, the Chao1 estimator, and Recon v2.1 estimates of unobserved clonotypes were used to assess repertoire richness. Generation probabilities were computed with OLGA for all TCRbeta clonotypes obtained by the gDNA method from several donors. TCRdb's version of the immuneACCESS table is confined to in-frame rearrangements and falls short of the full clone set. An unresolved V gene accounts for under half of the shortfall where checked; the remainder is of unknown origin. The DNA gave D and trimming, while V, J and clone size come from that table. The sample records about 2.4 million clones, around 94% of which are singletons. About 0.13% of the sample belongs to the ten largest clones.

CDR1 and CDR2 are drawn from the germline V gene (reference sequence): GTSNPN, SVGIG. Including cysteine and phenylalanine, the CDR3 has 14 amino acids. Only the CDR3 region is kept as DNA, spanning 42 bases read in frame from base 1. Trimming costs V 3 bases and J 6 bases, and their ends lie 15 bases apart. Sequencing was performed on naive CD4+ T cells sorted from blood. According to the study, the label for this sample's cell subset or site signals: CD45RA+ positively selected. The rearranged segments are TRBV30 and TRBJ1-5; perhaps TRBD1 is the D gene, with 5 bases matching. The receptor was isolated from a man between 18 and 35 years old in good health. The DNA reads TGTGCCTGGAGATTTGCGGGGGTGAGTCAGCCCCAGCATTTT. Its protein product is CAWRFAGVSQPQHF.